This passage covers 9 T cell receptor beta chains from one sample sequenced in a study of T cell repertoires in cytomegalovirus infection. TCRdb used MiXCR to reprocess the reads, holding one entry per CDR3 protein. The table shows about a million distinct CDR3 sequences, with around 29% occurring only once. No antigens are known for them. The source was cultured CD8+ T cells from PBMCs, collected from culture after CMV antigen stimulation. The receptors originated from a human donor in good health (CMV status not recorded). Some clones in this sample may be carry-over from other donors' samples.

Details on this clonotype: A read error may produce the germline difference seen at one junction end. The V gene is TRBV5-6, the J gene TRBJ2-1; the D gene is possibly TRBD1 (5 bases). Germline CDR1 and CDR2: SGHDT and YYEEEE. The CDR3 loop spans 14 amino acids. The CDR3 is CANSRARTYNEQFF. DNA for the CDR3: TGTGCCAACAGCAGGGCCCGAACCTACAATGAGCAGTTCTTC.

V is TRBV7-9 and J is TRBJ1-5; no reliable D call. CDR1 and CDR2 (germline): SEHNR, FQNEAQ (reference sequence). The CDR3 contains 14 residues. V lost 5 bases to trimming and J lost 4 bases, with 12 bases between them. The CDR3 DNA is TGTGCCAGCAGCGGGAGTGATTGGAATCAGCCCCAGCATTTT. Protein: CASSGSDWNQPQHF.

The V and J genes are TRBV4-2 and TRBJ2-1, with TRBD2 identical over 14 bases. The CDR3 length is 16 residues. Germline assignment: CDR1 LGHNA and CDR2 YNFKEQ. The ends lost 5 bases at V and 9 bases at J; junction bases unmatched: 9. CDR3 region: CASSDEPGLAGAEQFF. In DNA, the CDR3 is TGTGCCAGCAGCGACGAACCGGGACTAGCGGGGGCTGAGCAGTTCTTC.

As for this clonotype: The germline gene is not matched at one end of the junction; a read error may be the cause. The CDR3 DNA reads as TGTGCCAACAGTTTTTGGTCTAGCGGGGAAAACATTCAGTACTTC. Amino acids: CANSFWSSGENIQYF. The chain uses TRBV12-3 or TRBV12-4 and TRBJ2-4; 9 bases are shared with TRBD2. CDR3 length: 15 residues.

This chain joins TRBV5-5 and TRBJ1-5; 9 nucleotides agree with TRBD1. Germline lookup yields CDR1 SGHKS and CDR2 YYEKEE (reference sequence). The CDR3 consists of 14 residues. The trim removed 4 bases at V and 7 bases at J, leaving 6 bases unmatched. CDR3 in amino acids: CASSPTDRGQPQHF. DNA of the CDR3: TGTGCCAGCAGCCCCACGGACAGGGGCCAGCCCCAGCATTTT.

As regards this clonotype: A read error may account for a junction end that differs from germline. The chain carries TRBV7-3 and TRBJ1-2; tentative D call: TRBD1 (5 bases). The CDR3 runs 16 residues. CDR1 and CDR2 from the germline V gene are SGHTA and FQGTGA. CDR3 DNA sequence: TGTGCCAGCAGCATGGGGGTGACCGATTCGGAGTATGACTACACCTTC. It codes for CASSMGVTDSEYDYTF. Supplemented by reference TRBV7-3 and TRBJ1-2, the full variable domain reads GAGVSQTPSNKVTEKGKYVELRCDPISGHTALYWYRQSLGQGPEFLIYFQGTGAADDSGLPNDRFFAVRPEGSVSTLKIQRTERGDSAVYLCASSMGVTDSEYDYTFGSGTRLTVV.

This clonotype was found once. The genes are TRBV27 and TRBJ1-6; 8 nucleotides line up with TRBD1. The V gene end was trimmed by 3 bases and the J gene end by 8 bases; junction bases not matched to a gene: 9. Germline CDR1 and CDR2: MNHEY and SMNVEV (reference sequence). The CDR3 sequence is 16 residues long. The CDR3 is CASSLDRDEVDSPLHF. CDR3 DNA sequence: TGTGCCAGCAGTTTGGACAGGGACGAAGTGGATTCACCCCTCCACTTT.

This clonotype has a count of ten or more. This chain links TRBV7-2 with TRBJ2-4; D is perhaps TRBD1 (6 bases). CDR1 is SGHTA, CDR2 FQGNSA, per germline. Trimming took off 5 bases at V and 1 base at J, with 15 bases between the two ends. CDR3 size: 16 residues. The CDR3 region has the DNA TGTGCCAGCAGCCTCCTCCCCCAGGGGGCCAAAAACATTCAGTACTTC. This codes for CASSLLPQGAKNIQYF.

The chain carries TRBV27 and TRBJ1-2; 7 bases map to TRBD1. V trimming: 5 bases; J trimming: 5 bases; junction bases outside the gene matches: 5. Germline CDR1 reads MNHEY; CDR2 reads SMNVEV (reference sequence). The CDR3 is 13 residues long. CDR3 residues: CASSGQAEYGYTF. DNA of the CDR3: TGTGCCAGCAGTGGACAGGCCGAGTATGGCTACACCTTC.